These 17 T cell receptor beta chains came from one sample sequenced in a study of shared clonotypes between healthy human individuals (dated by TCRdb to 2018 to 2020). The method was the immunoSEQ multiplex PCR assay. The source is immuneACCESS, and TCRdb retained only in-frame sequences with V and J called. Part of the clones is not carried over; for the studies checked, unresolved V genes explain less than half of this, and the remainder is unexplained. A total of some 2,500,000 clones appear in this sample, 85% to 95% of them only once. About 0.36% of the sample is held by the ten biggest clonotypes. Sequencing was done on a sample of naive CD4+ T cells from PBMCs. This sample's cell subset or site label indicates: CD45RA+ positively selected. These receptor sequences come from a man between 18 and 29 years old in good health. Some clones in this sample may be carry-over from other donors' samples.

This sequence joins TRBV18 and TRBJ1-3, with TRBD1 matching over 8 bases. CDR3 size: 16 residues. Trimming took 3 bases from V and 0 from J; bases not matched to a gene: 4. Germline CDR1 reads KGHSH; CDR2 reads LQKENI. The CDR3 protein is CASSPQGALSGNTIYF. CDR3 nucleotides: TGTGCCAGCTCACCCCAGGGGGCCCTCTCTGGAAACACCATATATTTT.

The chain uses TRBV27 and TRBJ2-3; TRBD2 agrees at 13 bases. Germline CDR1 and CDR2: MNHEY and SMNVEV (reference sequence). The V and J ends lost 5 bases and 1 base, in that order; junction bases with no gene match: 9. The CDR3 is made up of 18 amino acids. CDR3 in amino acids: CASSRRLAGGPGTDTQYF. The DNA for the CDR3 is TGTGCCAGCAGTAGAAGACTAGCGGGAGGTCCAGGCACAGATACGCAGTATTTT.

A single count supports this clone. This rearrangement joins TRBV28 to TRBJ2-7; D is unclear. CDR3 length: 14 residues. Trimming left V 3 bases short and J 0 bases short, with 9 bases between. Germline CDR1 reads MDHEN; CDR2 reads SYDVKM. For the CDR3, the DNA is TGTGCCAGCAGTTTTTTCGGTCCCTCCTACGAGCAGTACTTC. This codes for CASSFFGPSYEQYF.

This sequence joins TRBV2 and TRBJ1-4, with D possibly TRBD1 on 6 matching bases. The CDR3 covers 16 residues. The V and J ends lost 3 bases and 7 bases respectively, with 18 bases between them. Germline V gene lookup returns CDR1 SNHLY and CDR2 FYNNEI. Written as DNA, the CDR3 is TGTGCCAGCAGTGAGGTTGGTGGCAGGGGAAGTGAAAAACTGTTTTTT. Translating it yields CASSEVGGRGSEKLFF. Combining the CDR3 with reference TRBV2 and TRBJ1-4 gives the whole variable domain EPEVTQTPSHQVTQMGQEVILRCVPISNHLYFYWYRQILGQKVEFLVSFYNNEISEKSEIFDDQFSVERPDGSNFTLKIRSTKLEDSAMYFCASSEVGGRGSEKLFFGSGTQLSVL.

This clone was seen only once. The chain combines TRBV4-3 with TRBJ2-7; a weak D match, TRBD2 (6 bases). The CDR3 has 17 residues. The V and J ends lost 4 bases and 0 bases respectively, with 19 bases between them. Germline values: CDR1 LGHNA, CDR2 YSLEER. The CDR3 protein is CASSRTRAGGSSYEQYF. The CDR3 DNA is TGCGCCAGCAGCCGGACGCGAGCGGGCGGAAGCTCCTACGAGCAGTACTTC.

The sample holds a few counts of this clone. The rearrangement uses TRBV11-2 and TRBJ1-2; D remains ambiguous. The germline V gene encodes CDR1 SGHAT and CDR2 FQNNGV. V dropped 5 bases and J dropped 3 bases, with 7 bases sitting between them. This CDR3 has 12 residues. The CDR3: CASSLGHYGYTF. The CDR3, as DNA: TGTGCCAGCAGCCTCGGACACTATGGCTACACCTTC.

The chain has TRBV5-1 and TRBJ2-5; possible D gene TRBD2, 5 bases. The V gene lost 0 bases and the J gene lost 2 bases, with 11 bases spanning the gap. This CDR3 spans 15 amino acids. Germline V gene data show CDR1 as SGHRS and CDR2 as YFSETQ. This chain's CDR3 is CASSLGLRGQETQYF. The CDR3 DNA reads TGCGCCAGCAGCTTGGGACTGCGCGGGCAAGAGACCCAGTACTTC.

Regarding this clone: Other DNA sequences of this sample code for an identical CDR3. The gene calls are TRBV5-1 and TRBJ2-7, with no clear D. The CDR3 is 14 amino acids. V lost 2 bases and J 0 bases, leaving 9 bases between the germline ends. The germline gives CDR1 SGHRS, CDR2 YFSETQ. In DNA, the CDR3 is TGCGCCAGCAGCTTTGGCGGAAGCTCCTACGAGCAGTACTTC. Encoded protein: CASSFGGSSYEQYF. Complete variable domain (other parts from reference TRBV5-1 and TRBJ2-7): KAGVTQTPRYLIKTRGQQVTLSCSPISGHRSVSWYQQTPGQGLQFLFEYFSETQRNKGNFPGRFSGRQFSNSRSEMNVSTLELGDSALYLCASSFGGSSYEQYFGPGTRLTVT.

The rearrangement joins TRBV7-3 to TRBJ2-1, with D unclear. CDR3 length: 14 residues. Germline V gene lookup returns CDR1 SGHTA and CDR2 FQGTGA. Trimming shortened V by 5 bases and J by 8 bases, and 16 bases separated the two germline ends. CDR3 nucleotide sequence: TGTGCCAGCAGCCCCCCAGGTAAAACCCATGAGCAGTTCTTC. As protein: CASSPPGKTHEQFF.

The chain recombines TRBV19 with TRBJ2-1; D perhaps matches TRBD2 (6 bases). V lost 2 bases and J 1 base, leaving 12 bases between the germline ends. The length of the CDR3 is 16 residues. Per the germline V gene, CDR1 is LNHDA and CDR2 is SQIVND (reference sequence). CDR3 sequence (DNA): TGTGCCAGTAGTATAATCACGGGAGTTTCCTACAATGAGCAGTTCTTC. This gives the protein CASSIITGVSYNEQFF.

This clone was detected a few times. CDR3 amino acids: CASSPVPGYEQYF. The CDR3 region has the DNA TGTGCCAGCTCACCAGTTCCGGGCTACGAGCAGTACTTC. The V and J genes are TRBV18 and TRBJ2-7, with D unclear. Looked up from germline, CDR1 is KGHSH and CDR2 is LQKENI. Trimming took off 2 bases at V and 3 bases at J, with 8 bases between the two ends. This CDR3 has 13 amino acids.

This sequence joins TRBV2 and TRBJ2-1, with 7 bases fitting TRBD2. This CDR3 is 14 amino acids long. Germline-derived CDR1 and CDR2 are SNHLY and FYNNEI. V lost 3 bases and J lost 2; bases outside the gene matches: 1. CDR3 in amino acids: CASSETSTYNEQFF. The CDR3 DNA reads TGTGCCAGCAGTGAGACTAGCACCTACAATGAGCAGTTCTTC.

The chain recombines TRBV28 with TRBJ2-1, with no clear D. This CDR3 has 12 amino acids. Germline V gene sequence: CDR1 MDHEN, CDR2 SYDVKM. Trimming left V 5 bases short and J 9 bases short, with 11 bases between. CDR3 sequence reads: CASSRPAFEQFF. The CDR3, as DNA: TGTGCCAGCAGTAGACCCGCGTTTGAGCAGTTCTTC.

This chain uses TRBV9 with TRBJ2-1; 7 nucleotides match TRBD1. The CDR3 is 15 residues long. Germline loops: CDR1 SGDLS, CDR2 YYNGEE. J gave up 4 bases and V 0 bases, and 4 bases lay outside the gene matches. CDR3 protein: CASSVEGDRYNEQFF. CDR3 bases: TGTGCCAGCAGCGTAGAAGGGGACAGATACAATGAGCAGTTCTTC. Using reference TRBV9 and TRBJ2-1 for the parts outside the CDR3, the full variable domain is DSGVTQTPKHLITATGQRVTLRCSPRSGDLSVYWYQQSLDQGLQFLIQYYNGEERAKGNILERFSAQQFPDLHSELNLSSLELGDSALYFCASSVEGDRYNEQFFGPGTRLTVL.

V gene TRBV4-2 combines with J gene TRBJ2-1; 10 bases align to TRBD2. The CDR3 consists of 16 residues. Germline V gene data show CDR1 as LGHNA and CDR2 as YNFKEQ. The J segment lost 6 bases and the V segment lost 1 base, leaving 6 bases of the junction unmatched. CDR3 amino acids: CASSQVLAGESNEQFF. Here the CDR3 DNA reads TGTGCCAGCAGCCAAGTTCTAGCGGGAGAAAGCAATGAGCAGTTCTTC.

Turning to this clone: The sample holds other DNA sequences that translate to the same CDR3. J is TRBJ2-3 and V is TRBV28; D gene ambiguous. V was trimmed by 3 bases and J by 3 bases, leaving 10 bases between them. The CDR3 sequence is 14 residues long. CDR1 is MDHEN and CDR2 is SYDVKM in the germline V gene. The CDR3, as DNA: TGTGCCAGCAGTTTGTTAAGTAGTACAGATACGCAGTATTTT. Protein sequence: CASSLLSSTDTQYF.

This clone was seen just once. This chain links TRBV4-2 with TRBJ1-3; D call uncertain. The CDR3 contains 16 residues. Between the trimmed V and J ends, which lost 1 base and 2 bases, there was a span of 12 bases. CDR1 and CDR2 (germline): LGHNA, YNFKEQ. Written as DNA, the CDR3 is TGTGCCAGCAGCCAAGTAGGACCGGCGGCTGGAAACACCATATATTTT. Translated, it gives CASSQVGPAAGNTIYF.